This TCR beta chain was recorded in a study of technical replicates of blood from a handful of donors. The table came from immunoSEQ multiplex PCR; TCRdb's copy has only in-frame clones and leaves some out. The sample records about 15,000 clones, about four fifths being singletons. The V and J ends lost 9 bases and 5 bases, in that order; junction bases with no gene match: 11. Germline CDR1 reads LGHNT; CDR2 reads FRNRAP. CDR3 length equals 15 residues. The V gene is TRBV12-5, the J gene TRBJ2-3; TRBD2 aligns across 10 bases. The TCR was taken from a human donor in good health. Some clones in this sample may be carry-over from other donors' samples. The specimen sequenced was PBMCs. The CDR3 bases are TGTGCTAGGACTCACAGAGAGCGGGAGGGAGATACGCAGTATTTT. Translation: CARTHREREGDTQYF.